The TCR beta chain described here comes from a study of regulatory T cells in long-lasting Graves disease. Study-wide points: Among persistent patients, a larger number of public clonotypes were shared (2,741) than among newly diagnosed patients (approximately 970).

At least ten counts were recorded for this clonotype. The antigen is undetermined. The CDR3 length is 15 residues. Germline CDR1 is SGHVS and CDR2 is FQNEAQ. J lost 3 bases, V lost 5 bases, and 2 bases had no gene match. The time point here: newly diagnosed GD, antithyroid drugs for less than 3 months. With RNA extracted from PBMCs as input, the TCR library was made. iRepertoire HTBI primers and Arm-PCR of CDR3 regions built TCR beta libraries. TCRdb reanalysed the multiplex PCR reads using MiXCR and keeps one entry per CDR3 protein. The sample gives 200,000 to 250,000 distinct CDR3 sequences, roughly 19% of which show up once; 12% is in the top ten. These data also featured in a second study, about T cells in Graves' hyperthyroidism and ophthalmopathy. From that paper: Clonotypes that were expanded in thyroid above 0.001 mostly appeared in blood too.

The source is a woman aged 25 to 45 with Graves disease. Sample: peripheral blood mononuclear cells (PBMCs), taken at new diagnosis, from a patient treated with antithyroid drugs. The rearrangement joins TRBV7-8 to TRBJ1-5; 12 bases are shared with TRBD1. The CDR3 is CASSRDRGLNQPQHF. Here the CDR3 DNA reads TGTGCCAGCAGCCGGGACAGGGGGCTCAATCAGCCCCAGCATTTT.